This passage covers 14 T cell receptor beta chains from one sample sequenced in a study of read filtering for tumor transcriptome and immune sequencing. The library was built from roughly 400 ng RNA with molecular barcoded adaptors for alpha/delta and beta/gamma chains. From the reads, TCRdb called clonotypes with MiXCR, one entry per CDR3 protein. The data show 50,000 or so distinct CDR3 sequences, roughly 20% seen once. The sample consisted of a population of CD138-negative cells sorted from bone marrow. The receptors shown here come from a donor over 35 with multiple myeloma.

There are many counts of this clonotype. The chain links TRBV29-1 to TRBJ2-1, with 9 positions matching TRBD2. V dropped 4 bases and J dropped 3; count of bases not matched to a gene: 10. CDR1 SQVTM and CDR2 ANQGSEA come from the germline V gene. CDR3 length: 16 amino acids. This CDR3 is CSVVLLAGINYNEQFF. CDR3 DNA sequence: TGCAGCGTTGTTTTACTAGCGGGCATCAACTACAATGAGCAGTTCTTC.

At least ten counts were recorded for this clonotype. The V and J genes are TRBV19 and TRBJ2-7; 8 bases are shared with TRBD1. Per germline, CDR1 LNHDA and CDR2 SQIVND (reference sequence). The J segment lost 2 bases and the V segment lost 3 bases, leaving 6 bases of the junction unmatched. The CDR3 length is 15 residues. The CDR3 region is CASSMGGQGAYEQYF. CDR3 in DNA: TGTGCCAGTAGTATGGGAGGACAGGGAGCCTACGAGCAGTACTTC.

This clonotype was found many times. The genes are TRBV29-1 and TRBJ1-1, with TRBD1 as a possible D gene (5 bases). Germline V gene data show CDR1 as SQVTM and CDR2 as ANQGSEA. There are 14 residues in the CDR3. V was cut by 2 bases and J by 4 bases, with 14 bases left in between. The CDR3 reads CSVETQGGFTEAFF. The CDR3 nucleotides are TGCAGCGTTGAAACCCAGGGAGGGTTCACTGAAGCTTTCTTT.

This clonotype was counted many times. V is TRBV7-2 and J is TRBJ2-1, with D unresolved. The CDR3 runs 13 residues. In germline, CDR1 is SGHTA, CDR2 FQGNSA. The V end lost 2 bases, the J end lost 9 bases, and 11 bases lay between the germline ends. CDR3 in amino acids: CASSLRTRSEQFF. The CDR3 nucleotides read TGTGCCAGCAGCTTACGGACCAGGAGTGAGCAGTTCTTC.

This clonotype was recorded many times. This chain uses TRBV11-2 with TRBJ1-6; D unresolved. CDR3 length equals 13 residues. V was clipped by 5 bases and J by 10 bases, with 12 bases between them. Germline loops: CDR1 SGHAT, CDR2 FQNNGV. The CDR3 nucleotides read TGTGCCAGCAGCCCCACACGGGCCTCACCCCTCCACTTT. Its protein product is CASSPTRASPLHF.

In the case of this clonotype: This may stem from a read error, because a much larger clone lies one nucleotide away. The chain carries TRBV27 and TRBJ2-5; D is unclear. The germline V gene has CDR1 MNHEY and CDR2 SMNVEV (reference sequence). The CDR3 covers 14 residues. The CDR3 sequence is CSSSSPGLQETQYF. Here the CDR3 DNA reads TGTTCCAGCAGCTCCCCGGGCTTGCAAGAGACCCAGTACTTC.

This clonotype was recorded many times. The chain links TRBV20-1 to TRBJ2-2, with TRBD1 matching over 8 bases. The CDR3 has 14 amino acids. Trimming took 6 bases from V and 5 from J; bases not matched to a gene: 8. Looked up from germline, CDR1 is DFQATT and CDR2 is SNEGSKA (reference sequence). The CDR3 spells CSAPGQGATGELFF. The CDR3 nucleotides read TGCAGTGCCCCCGGGCAGGGGGCGACCGGGGAGCTGTTTTTT.

This clonotype was counted ten times or more. The chain recombines TRBV29-1 with TRBJ1-1; D unresolved. With 3 bases removed from V and 2 bases from J, the gap between germline ends came to 10 bases. This CDR3 has 13 residues. Germline CDR1 SQVTM, CDR2 ANQGSEA. The CDR3 region is CSVDRRRNTEAFF. DNA of the CDR3: TGCAGCGTTGACAGGAGGCGAAACACTGAAGCTTTCTTT.

This clonotype was counted at least ten times. This chain links TRBV12-3 or TRBV12-4 with TRBJ2-1, with D possibly matching TRBD1 (5 bases). CDR3 length: 13 residues. The V end lost 2 bases, the J end lost 8 bases, and 10 bases lay between the germline ends. CDR3 DNA: TGTGCCAGCAGTTTAAGCAGGGTAGATGAGCAGTTCTTC. The encoded protein is CASSLSRVDEQFF.

This clonotype was seen many times. V and J are TRBV5-1 and TRBJ2-5, with 7 bases matching TRBD1. The CDR3 is made up of 16 amino acids. With 4 bases clipped from V and 5 bases from J, the junction kept 14 bases outside the gene matches. Germline V gives CDR1 SGHRS, CDR2 YFSETQ. CDR3 sequence (DNA): TGCGCCAGCAGCCTACCTAGGGGGCGCTGGGACGAGACCCAGTACTTC. It is translated as CASSLPRGRWDETQYF.

In regard to this clonotype: A much larger clone sits a single nucleotide away, making a read error possible. The chain has TRBV7-2 and TRBJ1-5, with D possibly matching TRBD1 (5 bases). The germline gives CDR1 SGHTA, CDR2 FQGNSA. The CDR3 contains 14 residues. The CDR3 reads CASSLQGPNQPRHF. Here the CDR3 DNA reads TGTGCCAGCAGCCTTCAGGGACCCAATCAGCCCCGGCATTTT.

This clonotype turned up a few times. The chain couples TRBV28 to TRBJ1-5; unclear D gene. This CDR3 has 17 amino acids. The V gene's germline CDR1 is MDHEN and CDR2 SYDVKM. The ends were cut back, 3 bases at V and 0 bases at J, with 15 bases in the middle. The CDR3 spells CASSFEVGILSNQPQHF. DNA of the CDR3: TGTGCCAGCAGTTTTGAGGTGGGGATCCTTAGCAATCAGCCCCAGCATTTT.

For this clonotype: A much larger clone is a single base away; this may be a read error. The chain is built from TRBV7-9 and TRBJ1-1; TRBD1 might be the D (5 bases). The CDR3 is 15 amino acids. The germline V gene has CDR1 SEHNR and CDR2 FQNEAQ (reference sequence). Deletions cut 5 bases from V and 1 base from J, with 14 bases between. CDR3 nucleotide sequence: TGTGCCAGCAGCAGGGGACTGACAGAGAACACTGAAGCTTTCTTT. Translation gives CASSRGLTENTEAFF.

The chain couples TRBV7-8 to TRBJ2-5; maybe TRBD2 (6 bases). CDR3 length: 15 residues. V dropped 4 bases and J dropped 2 bases, with 14 bases sitting between them. The V gene's germline CDR1 is SGHVS and CDR2 FQNEAQ. This CDR3 reads CASSSEASVQETQYF. The CDR3 DNA reads as TGTGCCAGCAGCTCGGAAGCTAGCGTGCAAGAGACCCAGTACTTC.